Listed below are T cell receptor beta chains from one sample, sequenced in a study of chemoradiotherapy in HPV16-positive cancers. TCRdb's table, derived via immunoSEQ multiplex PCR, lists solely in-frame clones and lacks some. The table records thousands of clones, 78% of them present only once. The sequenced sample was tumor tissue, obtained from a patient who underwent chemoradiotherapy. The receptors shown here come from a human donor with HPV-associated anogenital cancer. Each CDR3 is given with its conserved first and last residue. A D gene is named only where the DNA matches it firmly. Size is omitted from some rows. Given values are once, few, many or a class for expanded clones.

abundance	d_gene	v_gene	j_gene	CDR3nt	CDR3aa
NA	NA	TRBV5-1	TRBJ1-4	TGCGCCAGCAGCTTGGCTGAGGGGAATAATGAAAAACTGTTTTTT	CASSLAEGNNEKLFF
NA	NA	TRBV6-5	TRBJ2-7	TGTGCCACGGAAGGGAGCTCCTACGAGCAGTACTTC	CATEGSSYEQYF
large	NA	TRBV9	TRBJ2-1	TGTGCCAGCAGCGTAGCGGGGGAGTACAATGAGCAGTTCTTC	CASSVAGEYNEQFF
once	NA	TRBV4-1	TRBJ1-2	TGCGCCAGCAGCCGGCTGGGAGCCGGGGGCTACACCTTC	CASSRLGAGGYTF
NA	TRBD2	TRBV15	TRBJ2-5	TGTGCCACCAGCAGAGGGGAGGGGCTGGAGACCCAGTACTTC	CATSRGEGLETQYF
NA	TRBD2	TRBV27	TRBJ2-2	TGTGCCAGCAGTTTTTCGGGACTAGCGGGGGGGCAGGGCGGGGAGCTGTTTTTT	CASSFSGLAGGQGGELFF
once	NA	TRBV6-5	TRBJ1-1	TGTGCCAGCAGTTACACCACCGCAGAGTTGAACACTGAAGCTTTCTTT	CASSYTTAELNTEAFF
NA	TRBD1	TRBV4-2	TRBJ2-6	TGTGCCAGCAGCCAAGGGACAGGGTTGACTGGGGCCAACGTCCTGACTTTC	CASSQGTGLTGANVLTF
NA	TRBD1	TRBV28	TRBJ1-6	TGTGCCAGCAGTCGGACCGGGACAGGTGAATCACCCCTCCACTTT	CASSRTGTGESPLHF
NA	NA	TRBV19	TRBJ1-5	TGTGCCAGTAGTATAGGGCGGATTCATAGCAATCAGCCCCAGCATTTT	CASSIGRIHSNQPQHF
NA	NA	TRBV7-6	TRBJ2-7	TGTGCCAGCAGCCCAACGACAGCAGGCTACGAGCAGTACTTC	CASSPTTAGYEQYF
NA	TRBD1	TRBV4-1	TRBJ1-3	TGCGCCAGCAGCTTCCGACAGGGGGCAGGAAACACCATATATTTT	CASSFRQGAGNTIYF
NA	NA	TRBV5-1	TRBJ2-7	TGCGCCAGCAGCTCGGACAGCTACTACGAGCAGTACTTC	CASSSDSYYEQYF
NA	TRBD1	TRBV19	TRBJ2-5	TGTGCCAGTAGTATGTCCCGGGACAGGGGGGAGACCCAGTACTTC	CASSMSRDRGETQYF
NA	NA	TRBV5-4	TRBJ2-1	TGTGCCAGCAGCTTGGGGCTGGGACGGGAGCAGTTCTTC	CASSLGLGREQFF
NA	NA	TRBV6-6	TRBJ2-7	TGTGCCAGCGTACCGGGGGGCGGGGCGCGGATCGACGAGCAGTACTTC	CASVPGGGARIDEQYF
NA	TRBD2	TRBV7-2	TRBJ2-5	TGTGCCAGCAGCCGACCCTTAGGCAGGGAGGGCAAGGAGACCCAGTACTTC	CASSRPLGREGKETQYF
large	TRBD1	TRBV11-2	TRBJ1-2	TGTGCCAGCAGCTTAGGATTAACAGGGGGAGATGGCTACACCTTC	CASSLGLTGGDGYTF
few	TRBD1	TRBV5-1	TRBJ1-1	TGCGCCAGCAGCACCAGACAGGGGGCGCCCTCTGAAGCTTTCTTT	CASSTRQGAPSEAFF
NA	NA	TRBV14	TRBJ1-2	TGTGCCAGCAGCGTCTCTGGAAAGACCTATGGCTACACCTTC	CASSVSGKTYGYTF
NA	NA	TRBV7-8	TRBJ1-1	TGTGCCAGCAGCCCAGTGAACACTGAAGCTTTCTTT	CASSPVNTEAFF
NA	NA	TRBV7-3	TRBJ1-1	TGTGCCAGCAGCTCGCACATGAACACTGAAGCTTTCTTT	CASSSHMNTEAFF
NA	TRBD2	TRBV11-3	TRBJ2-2	TGTGCCACCAGCGGGGGGCCCGCCGGGGAGCTGTTTTTT	CATSGGPAGELFF
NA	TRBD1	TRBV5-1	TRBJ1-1	TGCGCCAGCAGCTCCGGGACAGGGATGGTGAACACTGAAGCTTTCTTT	CASSSGTGMVNTEAFF
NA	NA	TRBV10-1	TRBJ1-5	TGCGCCAGCAGTTCTCCCGAACAGCCCCAGCATTTT	CASSSPEQPQHF
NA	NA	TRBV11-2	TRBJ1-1	TGTGCCAGCAGCTTAAGGGGGGAGTTCGGCAATGAAGCTTTCTTT	CASSLRGEFGNEAFF
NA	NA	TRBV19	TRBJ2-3	TGTGCCAGTAGTATTAACGGTAGGGGCGATACGCAGTATTTT	CASSINGRGDTQYF
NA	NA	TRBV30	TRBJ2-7	TGTGCCTGGAATGTGGGACTGTCCTACGAGCAGTACTTC	CAWNVGLSYEQYF
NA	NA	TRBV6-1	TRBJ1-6	TGTGCCAGCAGTGTGGAGGGGACCTATAATTCACCCCTCCACTTT	CASSVEGTYNSPLHF
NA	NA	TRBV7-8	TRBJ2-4	TGTGCCAGCAGCCCCCAGGGACCCGACATTCAGTACTTC	CASSPQGPDIQYF
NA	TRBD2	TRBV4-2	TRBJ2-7	TGTGCCAGCAGCCAAGATGCCACTAGCGGGGATACAACGTTGACCTACGAGCAGTACTTC	CASSQDATSGDTTLTYEQYF
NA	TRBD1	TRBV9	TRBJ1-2	TGTGCCAGCAGCACGACAGGGGGCGCAGGCGGCTACACCTTC	CASSTTGGAGGYTF
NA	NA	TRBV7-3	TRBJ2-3	TGTGCCAGCACCCTCGCCGGGTTAAGCACAGATACGCAGTATTTT	CASTLAGLSTDTQYF
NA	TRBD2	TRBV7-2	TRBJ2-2	TGTGCCAGCAGCAGCGGGGGGGCAAACACCGGGGAGCTGTTTTTT	CASSSGGANTGELFF
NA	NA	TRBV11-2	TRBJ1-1	TGTGCCAGCAGCTTAAGGGGGAACACTGAAGCTTTCTTT	CASSLRGNTEAFF
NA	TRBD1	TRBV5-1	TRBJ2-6	TGCGCCAGCAGCGATGACAGGGCTGGGGCCAACGTCCTGACTTTC	CASSDDRAGANVLTF
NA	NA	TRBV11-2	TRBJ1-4	TGTGCCAGCAGCTTCCGGCCGACCGGAGGGGAAAAACTGTTTTTT	CASSFRPTGGEKLFF
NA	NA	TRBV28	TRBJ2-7	TGTGCCTCAGGACGGGGCGAGCAGTACTTC	CASGRGEQYF
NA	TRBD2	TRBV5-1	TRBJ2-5	TGCGCCAGCAGCACCCCGGGACTAGCGGGGGGGCCGGGTGGAGAGACCCAGTACTTC	CASSTPGLAGGPGGETQYF
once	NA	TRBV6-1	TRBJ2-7	TGTGCCAGCAGTGAAGGTCGTCCTTACGAGCAGTACTTC	CASSEGRPYEQYF
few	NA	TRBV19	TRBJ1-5	TGTGCCAGTACCAGGACCGGGGCCCGCAATCAGCCCCAGCATTTT	CASTRTGARNQPQHF
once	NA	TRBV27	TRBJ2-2	TGTGCCAGCACCCTTCTGAACACCGGGGAGCTGTTTTTT	CASTLLNTGELFF
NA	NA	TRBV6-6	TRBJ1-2	TGTGCCAGCAGTCGGGACAACTTCTATGGCTACACCTTC	CASSRDNFYGYTF
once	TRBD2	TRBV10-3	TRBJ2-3	TGTGCCATCAAAGCGACTAGCGGGGGTTGGGCAGATACGCAGTATTTT	CAIKATSGGWADTQYF
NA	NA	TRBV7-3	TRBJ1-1	TGTGCCAGCAGCTTATCTTCGGGGGCTGAAGCTTTCTTT	CASSLSSGAEAFF
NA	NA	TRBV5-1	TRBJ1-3	TGCGCCAGCAGCTTGGGTGTTCCGGGGGCATCCGGAAACACCATATATTTT	CASSLGVPGASGNTIYF
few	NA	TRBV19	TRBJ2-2	TGTGCCAGTAGTTGGGACTTCGCGACCGGGGAGCTGTTTTTT	CASSWDFATGELFF
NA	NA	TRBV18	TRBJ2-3	TGTGCCAGCTCACCAAGCTTTGAGAGCACAGATACGCAGTATTTT	CASSPSFESTDTQYF
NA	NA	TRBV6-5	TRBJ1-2	TGTGCCAGCAGTTACTCAGCGACAAGTAACTATGGCTACACCTTC	CASSYSATSNYGYTF
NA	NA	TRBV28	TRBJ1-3	TGTGCCAGCGGGGCCTCTGGAAACACCATATATTTT	CASGASGNTIYF
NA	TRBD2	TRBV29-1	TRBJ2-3	TGCAGCGTTCACGGACTAGCGGGGGAGAGCACAGATACGCAGTATTTT	CSVHGLAGESTDTQYF
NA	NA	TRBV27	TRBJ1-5	TGTGCCAGCAGCCTGACTAAGAATAGCAATCAGCCCCAGCATTTT	CASSLTKNSNQPQHF
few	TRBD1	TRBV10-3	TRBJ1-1	TGTGCCATCAGTGAGGGGGGACTGACAGGGATGGGGAGGACTGAAGCTTTCTTT	CAISEGGLTGMGRTEAFF
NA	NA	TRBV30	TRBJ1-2	TGTGCCTGGAGTCGTCGGGACATGTACACCTTC	CAWSRRDMYTF
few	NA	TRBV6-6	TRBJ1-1	TGTGCCAGCAGGGCAGGGCACACTGAAGCTTTCTTT	CASRAGHTEAFF
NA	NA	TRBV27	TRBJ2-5	TGTGCCAGCAGTCCCTATGGGGGGCGGGGAGAGACCCAGTACTTC	CASSPYGGRGETQYF
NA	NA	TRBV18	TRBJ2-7	TGTGCCAGCTCACCCCTTTCGAACGAGCAGTACTTC	CASSPLSNEQYF
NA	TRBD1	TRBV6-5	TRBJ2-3	TGTGCCAGCAGTTACTTAGGGACAGGGGCGGATACGCAGTATTTT	CASSYLGTGADTQYF